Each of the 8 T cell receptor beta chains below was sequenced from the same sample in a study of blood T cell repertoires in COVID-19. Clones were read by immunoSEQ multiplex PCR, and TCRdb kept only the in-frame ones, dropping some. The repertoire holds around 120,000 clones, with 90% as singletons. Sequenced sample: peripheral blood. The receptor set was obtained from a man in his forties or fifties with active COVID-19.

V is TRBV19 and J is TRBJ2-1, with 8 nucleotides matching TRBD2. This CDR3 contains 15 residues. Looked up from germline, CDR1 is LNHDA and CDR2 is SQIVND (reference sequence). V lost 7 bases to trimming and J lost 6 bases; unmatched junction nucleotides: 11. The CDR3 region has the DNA TGTGCCAGTAACCCCACTAGCGGCGGCTTCAATGAGCAGTTCTTC. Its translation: CASNPTSGGFNEQFF. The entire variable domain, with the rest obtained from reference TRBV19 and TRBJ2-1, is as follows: DGGITQSPKYLFRKEGQNVTLSCEQNLNHDAMYWYRQDPGQGLRLIYYSQIVNDFQKGDIAEGYSVSREKKESFPLTVTSAQKNPTAFYLCASNPTSGGFNEQFFGPGTRLTVL.

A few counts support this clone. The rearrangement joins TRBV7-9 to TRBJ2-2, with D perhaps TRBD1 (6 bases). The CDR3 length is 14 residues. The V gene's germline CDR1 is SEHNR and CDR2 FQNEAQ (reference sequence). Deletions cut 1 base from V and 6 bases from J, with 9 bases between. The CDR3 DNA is TGTGCCAGCAGCTTAGGAGGGGGTCCCGGGGAGCTGTTTTTT. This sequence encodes CASSLGGGPGELFF. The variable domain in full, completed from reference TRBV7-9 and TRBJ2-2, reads DTGVSQNPRHKITKRGQNVTFRCDPISEHNRLYWYRQTLGQGPEFLTYFQNEAQLEKSRLLSDRFSAERPKGSFSTLEIQRTEQGDSAMYLCASSLGGGPGELFFGEGSRLTVL.

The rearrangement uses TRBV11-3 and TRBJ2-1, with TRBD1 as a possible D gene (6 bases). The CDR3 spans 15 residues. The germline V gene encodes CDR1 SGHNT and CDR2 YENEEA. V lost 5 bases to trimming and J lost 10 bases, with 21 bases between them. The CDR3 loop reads CASSTPKGEAEEQFF. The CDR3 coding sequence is TGTGCCAGCAGCACCCCTAAGGGGGAAGCGGAGGAGCAGTTCTTC.

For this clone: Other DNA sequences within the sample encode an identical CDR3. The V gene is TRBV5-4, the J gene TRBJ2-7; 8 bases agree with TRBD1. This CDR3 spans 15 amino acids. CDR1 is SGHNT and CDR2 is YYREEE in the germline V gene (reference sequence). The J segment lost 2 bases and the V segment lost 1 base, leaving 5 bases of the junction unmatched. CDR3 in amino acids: CASSLPGQGTYEQYF. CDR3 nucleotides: TGTGCCAGCAGCTTGCCAGGACAGGGAACCTACGAGCAGTACTTC.

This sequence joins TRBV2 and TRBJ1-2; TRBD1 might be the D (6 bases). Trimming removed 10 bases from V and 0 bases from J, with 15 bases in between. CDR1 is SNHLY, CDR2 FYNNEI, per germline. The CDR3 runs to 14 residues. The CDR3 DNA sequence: TGTGCCACCAACCCACGGACAGCTAACTATGGCTACACCTTC. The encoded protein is CATNPRTANYGYTF.

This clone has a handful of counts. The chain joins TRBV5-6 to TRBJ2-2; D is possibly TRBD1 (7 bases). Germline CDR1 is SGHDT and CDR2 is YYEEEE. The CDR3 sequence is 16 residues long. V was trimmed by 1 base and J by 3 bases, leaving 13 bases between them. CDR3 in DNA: TGTGCCAGCAGCTTGTTGGGCAGGGGGGACACCGGGGAGCTGTTTTTT. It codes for CASSLLGRGDTGELFF.

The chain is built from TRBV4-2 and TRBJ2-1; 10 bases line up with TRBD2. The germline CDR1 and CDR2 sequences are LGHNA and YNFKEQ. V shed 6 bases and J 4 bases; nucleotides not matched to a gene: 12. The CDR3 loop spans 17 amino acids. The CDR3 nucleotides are TGTGCCAGCAGTCCGCGGGTGCTAGCGGGAGCATACAATGAGCAGTTCTTC. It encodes CASSPRVLAGAYNEQFF.

This CDR3 is CASSGSRGQPQHF. The CDR3 bases are TGTGCCAGCAGTGGCTCCCGAGGGCAGCCCCAGCATTTT. The rearrangement uses TRBV11-3 and TRBJ1-5; D remains unclear. The CDR3 length is 13 residues. CDR1 is SGHNT and CDR2 is YENEEA in the germline V gene. Trimming took 6 bases from V and 7 from J, leaving 13 bases between them.